This T cell receptor (beta chain) was identified in a study of CD4 and CD8 cells across lung adenocarcinoma regions (dated by TCRdb to the late 2010s). Describing the broader study: Intratumor heterogeneity of the T cell receptor repertoire was examined by comparing tumor centers with tumor margins.

The donors were patients who had localized lung adenocarcinoma, which is a subtype of non-small cell lung cancer. The samples were taken from the centers of localized lung adenocarcinomas. For TCR repertoire analysis, CD8+ T cells from tumor tissue were profiled separately from CD4+ T cells. Library creation used PCR. Data came from a HiSeq X Ten. TCRdb trimmed the raw reads at Q25, called clones with MiXCR and kept productive beta chains. Here each entry gathers all rows of one CDR3 protein and keeps the most common genes and DNA. The sample table contains 22,000 or so distinct CDR3 sequences; only one count was recorded for over 50% of them. The top ten hold 25% to 30% of the sample. The CDR3 starts with the cysteine, ends with the phenylalanine, and has 12 residues. Only the CDR3 part of the read is kept: 36 bases, read in frame from the first base. Via the germline V gene (reference sequence), CDR1 is MNHEY and CDR2 SMNVEV.

This clonotype was picked up one time. This clone's antigen is unknown. At one of its ends the junction is not consistent with the germline gene, which may arise from a read error. The sample consisted of CD8+ T cells from the center of a lung tumor. The intended sense of this specimen's cell subset or site label: tumor center region. This TCR derives from a female donor with lung adenocarcinoma. The CD4 and CD8 labels of this study may be unreliable. Rearrangement joined TRBV27 to TRBJ2-3, with the D gene not clear enough to name. The DNA reads as follows: TGTGCGGGCCGTCGAGCCAAAGATATGCAGTATTTC. Its translation is CAGRRAKDMQYF.